The next 25 T cell receptor beta chains were all read from a single sample in a study of blood T cells in healthy people across ages. It was with a sample-barcoded 5' primer and a J-beta primer mix that a second PCR of roughly 7 to 12 cycles was run. TCRdb re-called the 5' RACE reads through MiXCR, storing one row per CDR3 protein. The sample includes 1.5 million to 2 million distinct CDR3 sequences, approximately 28% of them seen just once. Input material: blood. The receptors here all came from a woman in her twenties or thirties in good health.

This clonotype has more than one count but fewer than ten. The CDR3 DNA sequence: TGTGCCAGCAGCCAAGTGGCGGGGTATACCTACGAGCAGTACTTC. Translation gives CASSQVAGYTYEQYF. The J gene is TRBJ2-7, the V gene TRBV3-1; D is perhaps TRBD2 (6 bases). The CDR3 length is 15 residues. Trimming removed 1 base at V and 2 bases at J, with 12 bases between. Germline CDR1 and CDR2: LGHDT and YNNKEL (reference sequence).

This chain uses TRBV6-5 with TRBJ1-5; no clear D gene. In germline, CDR1 is MNHEY, CDR2 SVGAGI. This CDR3 comprises 17 residues. V was trimmed by 4 bases and J by 0 bases, leaving 16 bases between them. The DNA for the CDR3 is TGTGCCAGCAGTTCCTTATTAGACGGTTATAGCAATCAGCCCCAGCATTTT. It encodes CASSSLLDGYSNQPQHF.

The rearrangement links TRBV12-3 or TRBV12-4 to TRBJ2-3; 8 bases match TRBD1. The CDR3 totals 15 residues. J was trimmed by 2 bases and V by 5 bases; bases with no gene match: 6. This CDR3 reads CASSEDRATTDTQYF. In DNA form, the CDR3 reads TGTGCCAGCAGTGAGGACAGGGCCACCACAGATACGCAGTATTTT.

Many counts were recorded for this clonotype. The chain joins TRBV5-1 to TRBJ2-1; the D gene could be TRBD1 or TRBD2 (5 bases each). The CDR3 consists of 17 residues. V lost 1 base, J lost 1 base, and 15 bases lay in between. CDR1 SGHRS and CDR2 YFSETQ come from the germline V gene. This chain's CDR3 is CASSLFRERGSYNEQFF. The CDR3, as DNA: TGCGCCAGCAGCTTGTTCAGGGAGAGAGGATCCTACAATGAGCAGTTCTTC.

This clonotype has a single count. A junction end diverges from the germline sequence, so it may reflect a read error. This chain joins TRBV29-1 and TRBJ1-4; unclear D gene. The CDR3 length is 13 residues. Looked up from germline, CDR1 is SQVTM and CDR2 is ANQGSEA. This CDR3 is CSGGDGTNEKRFF. The CDR3 coding sequence is TGCAGCGGCGGGGATGGCACTAATGAAAAACGGTTTTTT.

The CDR3 region has the DNA TGTGCCAGCAGCTTCTTCTTATTTGGCGTAAGGGAGACCCAGTACTTC. This gives the protein CASSFFLFGVRETQYF. The gene calls are TRBV11-2 and TRBJ2-5, with unresolved D. Trimming took 3 bases from V and 5 from J, leaving 19 bases between them. The CDR3 has 16 amino acids. CDR1 is SGHAT and CDR2 is FQNNGV in the germline V gene.

The sample holds many counts of this clonotype. The chain has TRBV20-1 and TRBJ2-7, with a weak D call TRBD1 (6 bases). The CDR3 spans 14 residues. The germline V gene has CDR1 DFQATT and CDR2 SNEGSKA (reference sequence). Deletions cut 5 bases from V and 3 bases from J, with 17 bases between. CDR3 DNA sequence: TGCAGTGCTGCCCGGGACACCCTTCTCTACGAGCAGTACTTC. Translating gives CSAARDTLLYEQYF.

This clonotype was detected ten times or more. V usage is TRBV20-1 and J usage is TRBJ2-3, with 11 nucleotides matching TRBD2. Germline assignment: CDR1 DFQATT and CDR2 SNEGSKA (reference sequence). This CDR3 has 17 amino acids. The ends lost 1 base at V and 2 bases at J; junction bases unmatched: 8. CDR3 coding DNA: TGCAGTGCTAGAGCGAGACTAGCGGGGTCCATCACAGATACGCAGTATTTT. Protein sequence: CSARARLAGSITDTQYF.

The chain couples TRBV12-5 to TRBJ2-7, with TRBD2 matching 8 bases. The end of the DNA fits TRBJ2-5 better, so the J call may be wrong. Germline V gene sequence: CDR1 LGHNT, CDR2 FRNRAP. The CDR3 sequence is 13 residues long. Here the CDR3 DNA reads TGTGCTAGTGGTCGCTCGGGGGGGGAGACCCAGTACTTC. Its protein product is CASGRSGGETQYF.

A word on this clonotype: One end of the junction varies from germline; a read error may be responsible. The CDR3 loop is CASSPDRGVSYGQYF. CDR3 bases: TGTGCCAGCAGCCCGGATCGGGGGGTCTCCTACGGGCAGTACTTC. The genes are TRBV7-2 and TRBJ2-7; 7 nucleotides agree with TRBD2. The CDR3 runs to 15 residues. Looked up from germline, CDR1 is SGHTA and CDR2 is FQGNSA.

This clonotype was counted between two and nine times. The CDR3 bases are TGTGCCAGCAGCTTAGCAATGGTGTCGGGCGTAGAGACCCAGTACTTC. Protein: CASSLAMVSGVETQYF. The J gene is TRBJ2-5, the V gene TRBV7-9; D ambiguous. The germline V and J ends were trimmed by 0 bases and 4 bases, with 15 bases remaining between them. This CDR3 has 16 amino acids. The germline gives CDR1 SEHNR, CDR2 FQNEAQ (reference sequence).

As regards this clonotype: At one boundary the junction diverges from the germline segment, which might be a read error. V usage is TRBV19 and J usage is TRBJ2-1; 11 nucleotides match TRBD2. The length of the CDR3 is 15 residues. Germline-derived CDR1 and CDR2 are LNHDA and SQIVND (reference sequence). CDR3 coding DNA: TGTGCCAGTAGTATGGTAGCGGGGGGGCCTAATGGGCAGTTCTTC. It is translated as CASSMVAGGPNGQFF.

A word on this clonotype: A much larger clone lies one base from this, so it may be a read error. The chain combines TRBV6-5 with TRBJ2-5, with TRBD2 matching 8 bases. The CDR3 is 14 residues long. Losses at the gene ends were 0 bases for V and 11 bases for J; bases not matched to a gene: 8. Germline CDR1 is MNHEY and CDR2 is SVGAGI. In DNA form, the CDR3 reads TGTGCCAGCAGTTACTCGCCGGGGGGGAATGAGCAGTACTTC. Translation: CASSYSPGGNEQYF.

This clonotype was observed a few times. The genes are TRBV10-3 and TRBJ2-7; no definite D call. In germline, CDR1 is ENHRY, CDR2 SYGVKD. The CDR3 spans 12 residues. V lost 3 bases, J lost 6 bases, and 9 bases lay in between. CDR3 loop: CAISDDIGEQYF. CDR3 sequence (DNA): TGTGCCATCAGTGATGACATTGGCGAGCAGTACTTC.

This clonotype was found many times. This rearrangement joins TRBV7-6 to TRBJ2-3; no firm D call. This CDR3 is 12 amino acids long. Germline V gene data show CDR1 as SGHVS and CDR2 as FNYEAQ. V shed 4 bases and J shed 2 bases, with 4 bases lying between them. In DNA form, the CDR3 reads TGTGCCAGCAGCTACTACACAGATACGCAGTATTTT. Its protein product is CASSYYTDTQYF.

This clonotype occurred many times. V and J are TRBV20-1 and TRBJ2-7; D not certain. Trimming pared 2 bases from V and 2 bases from J, leaving 7 bases between. From germline, CDR1 is DFQATT and CDR2 SNEGSKA (reference sequence). The CDR3 extends over 12 amino acids. The CDR3 nucleotides are TGCAGTGCTAGATTGCAAACCTACGAGCAGTACTTC. Its protein is CSARLQTYEQYF.

The chain carries TRBV6-1 and TRBJ2-1; possibly TRBD1 for D (5 bases). The CDR3 is 15 amino acids. The germline V and J ends were trimmed by 4 bases and 5 bases, with 15 bases remaining between them. Germline V gene lookup returns CDR1 MNHNS and CDR2 SASEGT. CDR3 DNA: TGTGCCAGCAGTGGGGGCAGGGTAGTGAACAATGAGCAGTTCTTC. Its translation: CASSGGRVVNNEQFF.

About this clonotype: A much bigger clone sits one base away, suggesting this may be a read error. V gene TRBV6-1 combines with J gene TRBJ2-7; D is unresolved. Germline-derived CDR1 and CDR2 are MNHNS and SASEGT. The length of the CDR3 is 11 residues. The CDR3 reads CASSESRERYF. The CDR3 region has the DNA TGTGCCAGCAGTGAATCACGCGAGCGGTACTTC.

V is TRBV27 and J is TRBJ2-7; D not resolved. This CDR3 contains 15 residues. The V gene lost 5 bases and the J gene lost 7 bases, with 21 bases spanning the gap. Germline V gene lookup returns CDR1 MNHEY and CDR2 SMNVEV (reference sequence). CDR3 sequence (DNA): TGTGCCAGCAGTGGGATGGGTCTGGCGGTGGAAGAGCAGTACTTC. Protein product: CASSGMGLAVEEQYF.

This chain uses TRBV9 with TRBJ1-2; maybe TRBD1 (6 bases). V dropped 6 bases and J dropped 2 bases, with 11 bases sitting between them. The CDR3 runs to 13 residues. The germline V gene encodes CDR1 SGDLS and CDR2 YYNGEE. The chain's CDR3 is CASTSGANYGYTF. Here the CDR3 DNA reads TGTGCCAGCACGTCGGGGGCCAACTATGGCTACACCTTC.

This clonotype came up a few times. The chain links TRBV6-6 to TRBJ2-1; D gene ambiguous. Germline CDR1 MNHNY, CDR2 SVGAGI (reference sequence). Trimming cost V 5 bases and J 7 bases, with 15 bases left between them. The length of the CDR3 is 14 residues. The CDR3 DNA follows: TGTGCCAGCAGTCCCATGGGAAAAGGAAATGAGCAGTTCTTC. It codes for CASSPMGKGNEQFF.

This clonotype was seen a handful of times. Germline is not matched at one junction end, which may reflect a read error. The genes are TRBV6-1 and TRBJ2-7, with D uncertain. Germline V gene data show CDR1 as MNHNS and CDR2 as SASEGT. The CDR3 has 13 residues. The CDR3 protein is CASREARGYEQYF. The CDR3 DNA reads as TGTGCCAGCAGGGAAGCGCGTGGATACGAGCAGTACTTC.

This clonotype was detected ten times or more. The chain couples TRBV28 to TRBJ2-7; D unclear. Germline CDR1 MDHEN, CDR2 SYDVKM. The CDR3 runs 13 residues. With 7 bases removed from V and 2 bases from J, the gap between germline ends came to 12 bases. The CDR3 loop reads CASTSTATYEQYF. In nucleotides, the CDR3 is TGTGCCAGCACAAGTACAGCCACCTACGAGCAGTACTTC.

The chain couples TRBV16 to TRBJ1-1; 9 positions match TRBD1. The V and J ends lost 4 bases and 1 base, in that order; junction bases with no gene match: 10. CDR3 length: 17 amino acids. The V gene's germline CDR1 is KGHSY and CDR2 FQNENV. The DNA of the CDR3 is TGTGCCAGCAGCCCAGAACAGGGGGCGAAAACGAACACTGAAGCTTTCTTT. Amino acid sequence: CASSPEQGAKTNTEAFF.

The chain joins TRBV4-2 to TRBJ1-1; 10 bases are shared with TRBD1. Looked up from germline, CDR1 is LGHNA and CDR2 is YNFKEQ. The CDR3 is made up of 18 amino acids. V gave up 3 bases and J gave up 2 bases; unmatched junction bases: 12. Written as DNA, the CDR3 is TGTGCCAGCAGCCACGGGACAGGGGAAATCACGGATAACACTGAAGCTTTCTTT. Translation: CASSHGTGEITDNTEAFF.